These T cell receptor beta chains were read from a single sample in a study of shared clonotypes between healthy human individuals. Assay used: immunoSEQ multiplex PCR; TCRdb lists only in-frame clones, some missing. The sample gives hundreds of thousands of clones, approximately 96% of which show up once; 0.11% is in the top ten. Sequenced sample: naive CD8+ T cells sorted from blood. The receptors come from a woman in her 30s in good health. Each CDR3 is given with its conserved first and last residue. The D gene is left open where the match is weak. The size of a clone is reported for some rows only, either as once, few or many, or as a class for expanded clones.

V gene	CDR3 length	D gene	J gene	clone size	CDR3 DNA	CDR3 protein
TRBV13	14	TRBD1	TRBJ1-4	NA	TGTGCCAGCAGCCAAAGGTTAGGGGGCGAAAAACTGTTTTTT	CASSQRLGGEKLFF
TRBV11-1	17	TRBD2	TRBJ2-2	NA	TGTGCCAGCACCCTAGCGGGAGGGAGGCCCTCGTCCGGGGAGCTGTTTTTT	CASTLAGGRPSSGELFF
TRBV28	15	NA	TRBJ2-5	NA	TGTGCCAGCAGTCCCCGGGGCGGTGATTTTTTGACCCAGTACTTC	CASSPRGGDFLTQYF
TRBV19	15	NA	TRBJ2-3	NA	TGTGCCAGTAGTAAAGGGGGGTCGGGCACAGATACGCAGTATTTT	CASSKGGSGTDTQYF
TRBV27	20	TRBD2	TRBJ2-3	NA	TGTGCCAGCATCGTCCGGTGGGCTAGCGGGAGGGAACCCAGCACAGATACGCAGTATTTT	CASIVRWASGREPSTDTQYF
TRBV6-5	15	NA	TRBJ2-2	NA	TGTGCCAGCAGTTACTCTCCACCCCCCACCGGGGAGCTGTTTTTT	CASSYSPPPTGELFF
TRBV5-4	15	TRBD1	TRBJ2-2	NA	TGTGCCAGCAGCTTGTGGGGGACAGGGGTAGGGGAGCTGTTTTTT	CASSLWGTGVGELFF
TRBV2	15	TRBD2	TRBJ2-2	NA	TGTGCCAGCAGTGGCCTAGCGGGAAACACCGGGGAGCTGTTTTTT	CASSGLAGNTGELFF
TRBV28	13	NA	TRBJ2-7	NA	TGTGCCAGCAGTTTACCTGAGCCCTACGAGCAGTACTTC	CASSLPEPYEQYF
TRBV27	14	NA	TRBJ1-1	NA	TGTGCCAGCAGAATGGGACTGCCTAACACTGAAGCTTTCTTT	CASRMGLPNTEAFF
TRBV28	13	NA	TRBJ1-2	NA	TGTGCCAGCAGTTTAGGGCCGAACTATGGCTACACCTTC	CASSLGPNYGYTF
TRBV5-6	13	TRBD1	TRBJ2-7	NA	TGTGCCAGCAGCCGCAGGGGGTCCTACGAGCAGTACTTC	CASSRRGSYEQYF
TRBV6-5	14	NA	TRBJ2-7	NA	TGTGCCAGCAGTGACAGGGTACGGGGGTACGAGCAGTACTTC	CASSDRVRGYEQYF
TRBV19	16	TRBD1	TRBJ2-7	NA	TGTGCCAGTAGTATAGCGGCAGGGACAGAGTTCTACGAGCAGTACTTC	CASSIAAGTEFYEQYF
TRBV11-2	15	NA	TRBJ1-1	NA	TGTGCCAGCTCGGAACCGGGGGCTGGTGGGACTGAAGCTTTCTTT	CASSEPGAGGTEAFF
TRBV29-1	17	NA	TRBJ1-1	once	TGCAGCGTTGAAGCTATCGACCACCCGCGCATGAACACTGAAGCTTTCTTT	CSVEAIDHPRMNTEAFF
TRBV2	14	TRBD1	TRBJ1-2	NA	TGTGCCAGCAGTGGTTCGACAGGGGCCTATGGCTACACCTTC	CASSGSTGAYGYTF
TRBV5-6	16	NA	TRBJ1-5	NA	TGTGCCAGCAGCTGGGGGGGCGTAGATAGCAATCAGCCCCAGCATTTT	CASSWGGVDSNQPQHF
TRBV13	13	NA	TRBJ2-1	NA	TGTGCCAGCAGCTTAGATTTAGAGAGTGAGCAGTTCTTC	CASSLDLESEQFF
TRBV27	15	TRBD2	TRBJ2-2	NA	TGTGCCAGTACGGATGGGACGGGAGGCACCGGGGAGCTGTTTTTT	CASTDGTGGTGELFF
TRBV7-6	15	NA	TRBJ2-5	NA	TGTGCCAGCAGCTTGACCAGGGGGGTCCAAGAGACCCAGTACTTC	CASSLTRGVQETQYF
TRBV28	13	NA	TRBJ2-7	NA	TGTGCCAGCAGTTTTCAATACTCCTACGAGCAGTACTTC	CASSFQYSYEQYF
TRBV5-1	18	TRBD2	TRBJ2-3	NA	TGCGCCAGCAGATATAGCGGGAGGGCCCCCTTAAGCACAGATACGCAGTATTTT	CASRYSGRAPLSTDTQYF
TRBV29-1	14	TRBD2	TRBJ2-1	NA	TGCAGCGTCCTGGGCGGGGGGCTGTACAATGAGCAGTTCTTC	CSVLGGGLYNEQFF
TRBV19	14	NA	TRBJ1-5	NA	TGTGCCAGTAGTACCCGGGACACCAATCAGCCCCAGCATTTT	CASSTRDTNQPQHF
TRBV7-9	15	TRBD2	TRBJ2-7	NA	TGTGCCAGCAGCTTCTCGACTAGCGGGAGGTACGAGCAGTACTTC	CASSFSTSGRYEQYF
TRBV2	18	NA	TRBJ2-7	once	TGTGCCAGCAGTGAATTAGTGAGCGGAGCGGGCAATTCCTACGAGCAGTACTTC	CASSELVSGAGNSYEQYF
TRBV5-1	15	TRBD2	TRBJ2-1	NA	TGCGCCAGCAGCCCAGGGACTAGCGATTACAATGAGCAGTTCTTC	CASSPGTSDYNEQFF
TRBV28	15	NA	TRBJ2-7	NA	TGTGCCAGCAGACAGGACTGGGGAAGCTCCTACGAGCAGTACTTC	CASRQDWGSSYEQYF
TRBV4-1	13	NA	TRBJ1-2	NA	TGCGCCAGCAGCCAAGTTAGTTCCTTTGGCTACACCTTC	CASSQVSSFGYTF
TRBV4-1	17	TRBD2	TRBJ2-1	NA	TGCGCCAGCAGCCAAGATCAGCCGGCGGGAGCCAGCAATGAGCAGTTCTTC	CASSQDQPAGASNEQFF
TRBV9	14	NA	TRBJ2-2	once	TGTGCCAGCAGCGTAGGTGGGGGTACCGGGGAGCTGTTTTTT	CASSVGGGTGELFF
TRBV27	15	NA	TRBJ2-1	NA	TGTGCCAGCAGTTTAGAGGGGCTCCTTGGCAATGAGCAGTTCTTC	CASSLEGLLGNEQFF
TRBV6-5	12	NA	TRBJ2-2	NA	TGTGCCAGCTCATCGAACACCGGGGAGCTGTTTTTT	CASSSNTGELFF
TRBV27	14	NA	TRBJ1-5	NA	TGTGCCAGCGGCCCTATTTCTAGCAATCAGCCCCAGCATTTT	CASGPISSNQPQHF
TRBV27	15	TRBD1	TRBJ1-6	NA	TGTGCCAGCAGCCTCCAGGGGGTTGGGAGTTCACCCCTCCACTTT	CASSLQGVGSSPLHF
TRBV27	16	TRBD1	TRBJ2-6	NA	TGTGCCAGCGCGACAGGGCCGGGTGTTGGGGCCAACGTCCTGACTTTC	CASATGPGVGANVLTF
TRBV27	11	NA	TRBJ2-7	NA	TGTGCCAGCAGTTTATATGGTGAGCAGTACTTC	CASSLYGEQYF
TRBV10-2	12	NA	TRBJ2-7	NA	TGCGCCAGCATGGATGGGTGGGGCGAGCAGTACTTC	CASMDGWGEQYF
TRBV6-6	15	TRBD2	TRBJ2-7	NA	TGTGCCAGCAGCGGACTAGCGGGAGGGCCGGGGGAGCAGTACTTC	CASSGLAGGPGEQYF
TRBV5-6	13	TRBD1	TRBJ2-7	NA	TGTGCCAGCAACTCGGACAGGGGTGGCGAGCAGTACTTC	CASNSDRGGEQYF
TRBV2	12	NA	TRBJ2-7	NA	TGTGCCAGCAGAGTCACCTCCTACGAGCAGTACTTC	CASRVTSYEQYF
TRBV28	17	NA	TRBJ2-3	NA	TGTGCCAGCAGTTTGGGCACGAGGAATTTAGCTACAGATACGCAGTATTTT	CASSLGTRNLATDTQYF
TRBV28	14	TRBD2	TRBJ2-7	NA	TGTGCCAGCAGTTTTGTGCGGGAGACCTACGAGCAGTACTTC	CASSFVRETYEQYF
TRBV2	14	NA	TRBJ2-7	NA	TGTGCCAGCATTGGCCCGGCGAGCTCCTACGAGCAGTACTTC	CASIGPASSYEQYF
TRBV29-1	13	NA	TRBJ2-7	NA	TGCAGCGTTGAAAATGCGGGGACGTACGAGCAGTACTTC	CSVENAGTYEQYF
TRBV30	12	NA	TRBJ1-1	NA	TGTGCCTGTACAGGGATTAACACTGAAGCTTTCTTT	CACTGINTEAFF
TRBV6-6	13	NA	TRBJ1-1	NA	TGTGCCAGCAGCGGGGGGGCGCGAACTGAAGCTTTCTTT	CASSGGARTEAFF
TRBV5-6	15	TRBD2	TRBJ2-3	few	TGTGCCAGCAGCCCTAGCGGGATTAGCACAGATACGCAGTATTTT	CASSPSGISTDTQYF